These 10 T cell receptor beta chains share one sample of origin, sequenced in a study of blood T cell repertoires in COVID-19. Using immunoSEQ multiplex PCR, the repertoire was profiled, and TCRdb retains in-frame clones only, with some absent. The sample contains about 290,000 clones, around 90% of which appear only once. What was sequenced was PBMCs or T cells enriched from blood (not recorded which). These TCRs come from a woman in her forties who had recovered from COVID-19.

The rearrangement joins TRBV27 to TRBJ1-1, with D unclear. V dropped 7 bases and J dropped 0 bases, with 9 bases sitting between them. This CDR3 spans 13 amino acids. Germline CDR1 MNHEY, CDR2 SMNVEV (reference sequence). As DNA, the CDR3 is TGTGCCAGCAAGTACAGACTGAACACTGAAGCTTTCTTT. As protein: CASKYRLNTEAFF.

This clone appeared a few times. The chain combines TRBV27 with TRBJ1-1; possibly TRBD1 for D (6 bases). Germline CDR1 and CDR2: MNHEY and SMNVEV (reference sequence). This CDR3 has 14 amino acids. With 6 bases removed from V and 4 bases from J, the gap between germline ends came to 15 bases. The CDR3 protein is CASSQTGWATEAFF. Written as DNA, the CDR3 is TGTGCCAGCAGCCAAACAGGGTGGGCCACTGAAGCTTTCTTT.

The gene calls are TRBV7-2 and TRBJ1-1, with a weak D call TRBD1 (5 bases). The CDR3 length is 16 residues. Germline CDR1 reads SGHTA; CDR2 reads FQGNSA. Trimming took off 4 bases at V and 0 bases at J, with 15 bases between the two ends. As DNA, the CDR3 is TGTGCCAGCAGCTCAGGGCATATTGGCGTGAACACTGAAGCTTTCTTT. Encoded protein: CASSSGHIGVNTEAFF.

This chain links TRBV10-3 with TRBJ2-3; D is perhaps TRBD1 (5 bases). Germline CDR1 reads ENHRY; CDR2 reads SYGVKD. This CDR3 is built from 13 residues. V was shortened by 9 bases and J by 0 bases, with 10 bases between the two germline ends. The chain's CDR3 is CAISDRSTDTQYF. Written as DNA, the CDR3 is TGTGCCATTTCCGACAGAAGCACAGATACGCAGTATTTT.

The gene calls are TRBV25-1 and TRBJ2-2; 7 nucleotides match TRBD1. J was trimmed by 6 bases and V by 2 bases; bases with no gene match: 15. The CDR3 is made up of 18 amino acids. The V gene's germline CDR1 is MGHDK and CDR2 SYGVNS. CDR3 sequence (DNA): TGTGCCAGCAGTGAACTCTTAACAGGGGACGGCCTATCCGGGGAGCTGTTTTTT. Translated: CASSELLTGDGLSGELFF. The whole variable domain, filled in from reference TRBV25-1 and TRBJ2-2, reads EADIYQTPRYLVIGTGKKITLECSQTMGHDKMYWYQQDPGMELHLIHYSYGVNSTEKGDLSSESTVSRIRTEHFPLTLESARPSHTSQYLCASSELLTGDGLSGELFFGEGSRLTVL.

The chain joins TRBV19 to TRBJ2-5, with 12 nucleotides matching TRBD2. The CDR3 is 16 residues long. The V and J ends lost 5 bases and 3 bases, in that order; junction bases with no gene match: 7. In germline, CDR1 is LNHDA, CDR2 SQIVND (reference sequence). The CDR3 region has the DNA TGTGCCAGTAGTCTCAGGGCTAGCGGGGGGGAAGAGACCCAGTACTTC. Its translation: CASSLRASGGEETQYF.

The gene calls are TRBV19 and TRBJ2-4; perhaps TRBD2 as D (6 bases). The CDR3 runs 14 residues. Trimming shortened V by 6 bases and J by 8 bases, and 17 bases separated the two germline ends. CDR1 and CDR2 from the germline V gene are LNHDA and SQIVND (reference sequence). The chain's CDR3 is CASSPRRGVYIQYF. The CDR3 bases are TGTGCCAGTAGCCCTCGGAGGGGAGTATACATTCAGTACTTC.

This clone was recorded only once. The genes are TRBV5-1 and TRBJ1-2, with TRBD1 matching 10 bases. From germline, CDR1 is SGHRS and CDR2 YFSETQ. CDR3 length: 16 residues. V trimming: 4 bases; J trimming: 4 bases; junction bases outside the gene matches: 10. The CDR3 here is CASSPRGQGVLYGYTF. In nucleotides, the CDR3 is TGCGCCAGCAGCCCCCGAGGACAGGGGGTTCTCTATGGCTACACCTTC. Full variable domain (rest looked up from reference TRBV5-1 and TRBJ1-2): KAGVTQTPRYLIKTRGQQVTLSCSPISGHRSVSWYQQTPGQGLQFLFEYFSETQRNKGNFPGRFSGRQFSNSRSEMNVSTLELGDSALYLCASSPRGQGVLYGYTFGSGTRLTVV.

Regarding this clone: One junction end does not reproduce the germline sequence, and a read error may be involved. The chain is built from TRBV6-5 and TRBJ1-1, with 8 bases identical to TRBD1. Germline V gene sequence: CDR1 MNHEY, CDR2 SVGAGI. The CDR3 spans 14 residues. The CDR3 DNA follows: TGTGCCAGCAGTCACTCCCAGGGGGCGGGTGAAGCTTTCTTT. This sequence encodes CASSHSQGAGEAFF.

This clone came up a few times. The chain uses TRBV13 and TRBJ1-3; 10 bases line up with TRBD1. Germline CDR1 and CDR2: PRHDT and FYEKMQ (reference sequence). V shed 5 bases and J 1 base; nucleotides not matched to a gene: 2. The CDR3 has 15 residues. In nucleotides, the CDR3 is TGTGCCAGCAGCGACAGGGGGCGTTCTGGAAACACCATATATTTT. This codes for CASSDRGRSGNTIYF.